Presented here are 3 T cell receptor beta chains from one specimen sequenced in a study of blood T cell repertoires in COVID-19 (dated by TCRdb to 2020 to 2022). The library relied on the immunoSEQ multiplex PCR assay. TCRdb retrieved this table from immuneACCESS and kept in-frame rearrangements only. Not all clones are present; in checked studies, unresolved V genes account for under half, and no reason is known for the remainder. A total of about 170,000 clones appear in this sample, roughly 86% of them only once. The top ten constitute under 3.5% of the sample. The sample taken for sequencing was peripheral blood. The receptors shown here come from a man in his 70s with acute or convalescent COVID-19.

The chain is built from TRBV10-2 and TRBJ2-7, with 8 bases identical to TRBD2. CDR1 is WSHSY, CDR2 SAAADI, per germline. This CDR3 is 15 amino acids long. Trimming cost V 5 bases and J 7 bases; bases outside gene matches: 13. CDR3 region: CASSPGVAGNEEQYF. Written as DNA, the CDR3 is TGCGCCAGCAGTCCCGGGGTAGCGGGGAATGAGGAGCAGTACTTC.

The rearrangement uses TRBV19 and TRBJ1-5; a possible D gene is TRBD1 (6 bases). Trimming took off 4 bases at V and 0 bases at J, with 19 bases between the two ends. The CDR3 is 18 amino acids. CDR1 is LNHDA, CDR2 SQIVND, per germline (reference sequence). CDR3 sequence: CASSSPPGTHSSNQPQHF. DNA of the CDR3: TGTGCCAGTAGTAGTCCTCCCGGGACACACAGTAGCAATCAGCCCCAGCATTTT.

This chain links TRBV5-1 with TRBJ2-1; 8 positions agree with TRBD1. The V segment lost 0 bases and the J segment 5 bases; nucleotides outside the gene matches: 1. The CDR3 is 14 residues long. Germline assignment: CDR1 SGHRS and CDR2 YFSETQ. The CDR3 protein is CASSLDRGNNEQFF. The CDR3 DNA sequence: TGCGCCAGCAGCTTGGACAGGGGGAACAATGAGCAGTTCTTC.